Listed below are T cell receptor beta chains from one sample, sequenced in a study of blood T cells in healthy people across ages. TCRdb independently ran MiXCR on the 5' RACE reads; one entry per CDR3 protein. Seen here are some 930,000 distinct CDR3 sequences, almost 30% observed once, and the top ten hold roughly 10%. The same data also contributed to another study, on T cells of mothers and their children.

The specimen was blood. These receptors came from a woman aged 40-49 years in good health. The CDR3 runs from the conserved cysteine through the conserved F or W. A D gene is named only where the DNA matches it firmly. A row's size may be missing; if present it is once, few, many or a size class.

CDR3 | DNA | J | D | size | V
CAGSEGTTGLYEQYF | TGTGCCGGCAGCGAGGGGACAACGGGACTTTACGAGCAGTACTTC | TRBJ2-7 | . | . | TRBV6-1
CASSLDGTGGWQYF | TGCGCCAGCAGCTTGGATGGGACAGGGGGCTGGCAGTACTTC | TRBJ2-7 | TRBD1 | many | TRBV5-1
CSAGGGYGYTF | TGCAGTGCTGGGGGGGGCTATGGCTACACCTTC | TRBJ1-2 | . | . | TRBV20-1
CASSQGAERGQETQYF | TGCGCCAGCAGCCAAGGTGCCGAGAGGGGCCAAGAGACCCAGTACTTC | TRBJ2-5 | . | many | TRBV4-1
CAIRDLDSPLHF | TGTGCCATCAGAGATCTTGATTCACCCCTCCACTTT | TRBJ1-6 | . | few | TRBV10-3
CASSPIVDTQYF | TGTGCCAGCAGCCCGATCGTTGATACGCAGTATTTT | TRBJ2-3 | . | once | TRBV14
CSARPGGLYNEQYF | TGCAGTGCTAGACCGGGGGGCCTATACAATGAGCAGTACTTC | TRBJ2-7 | . | . | TRBV20-1
CASRIDGGETQYF | TGCGCCAGCAGAATAGATGGGGGAGAGACCCAGTACTTC | TRBJ2-5 | . | many | TRBV5-1
CASSFYTGTSGENEQFF | TGTGCCAGCAGCTTCTACACTGGGACTAGCGGGGAGAATGAGCAGTTCTTC | TRBJ2-1 | TRBD2 | . | TRBV27
CASSLGGPWDHNLAKNIQYF | TGTGCCAGCAGCTTGGGGGGGCCTTGGGATCATAACCTAGCCAAAAACATTCAGTACTTC | TRBJ2-4 | . | many | TRBV5-4
CAISYSRSNQPQHF | TGTGCCATCAGTTACTCGAGAAGCAATCAGCCCCAGCATTTT | TRBJ1-5 | . | few | TRBV6-5
CSAHGLAGIEQYF | TGCAGTGCCCACGGACTAGCGGGGATCGAGCAGTACTTC | TRBJ2-7 | TRBD2 | few | TRBV20-1
CASREDRAGEQYF | TGTGCCAGCAGAGAGGACAGGGCGGGCGAGCAGTACTTC | TRBJ2-7 | TRBD1 | few | TRBV11-2
CASSLGGVNVLTF | TGTGCCAGCAGCTTAGGGGGGGTCAACGTCCTGACTTTC | TRBJ2-6 | . | . | TRBV7-8
CASAANRVPYEQYF | TGTGCCAGCGCGGCGAACAGGGTACCTTACGAGCAGTACTTC | TRBJ2-7 | . | once | TRBV12-3/TRBV12-4
CASSPLRRPYEQYF | TGTGCCAGCAGTCCCCTCAGGCGTCCCTACGAGCAGTACTTC | TRBJ2-7 | . | . | TRBV28
CASSRHDRGLEQCF | TGTGCCAGCAGCCGACACGACAGGGGGCTCGAGCAGTGCTTC | TRBJ2-7 | TRBD1 | . | TRBV14
CASSLTGTSTDTQYF | TGTGCCAGCAGCTTAACGGGGACTAGCACAGATACGCAGTATTTT | TRBJ2-3 | . | many | TRBV7-3
CASSLEANPGQGSVFF | TGCGCCAGCAGCTTGGAGGCCAATCCGGGACAGGGGAGTGTTTTTTTT | TRBJ1-1 | TRBD1 | once | TRBV5-1
CSAFNTAYGYTF | TGCAGTGCTTTCAACACGGCCTATGGCTACACCTTC | TRBJ1-2 | . | . | TRBV20-1
CASSLVSGWPQHF | TGTGCCAGCAGTTTAGTGTCGGGTTGGCCCCAGCATTTT | TRBJ1-5 | . | . | TRBV27
CASSYFQWTSGRGPVETQYF | TGTGCCAGCAGTTACTTCCAATGGACTAGCGGGCGCGGACCGGTAGAGACCCAGTACTTC | TRBJ2-5 | TRBD2 | few | TRBV6-5
CASSLGSVSGNTIYF | TGTGCCAGCAGCTTGGGCAGCGTCTCTGGAAACACCATATATTTT | TRBJ1-3 | . | . | TRBV5-5
CASIRDRASYEQYF | TGTGCCAGCATCCGGGACAGGGCAAGCTACGAGCAGTACTTC | TRBJ2-7 | TRBD1 | . | TRBV28
CASSQILHCRGFCNQPQHF | TGCGCCAGCAGCCAAATATTACATTGCAGGGGCTTCTGTAATCAGCCCCAGCATTTT | TRBJ1-5 | . | . | TRBV4-3
CAISPSLADYEQYF | TGTGCCATCAGCCCTTCCCTGGCGGACTACGAGCAGTACTTC | TRBJ2-7 | . | . | TRBV10-3
CASSYRDSYGYTF | TGTGCCAGCAGCTACCGGGACAGCTATGGCTACACCTTC | TRBJ1-2 | TRBD1 | many | TRBV7-3
CSFVAGITEAFF | TGCAGCTTCGTGGCCGGGATCACTGAAGCTTTCTTT | TRBJ1-1 | . | . | TRBV29-1
CASSEAQATWDTEAFF | TGCGCCAGCAGCGAGGCACAGGCCACCTGGGACACTGAAGCTTTCTTT | TRBJ1-1 | . | few | TRBV4-3
CASSYLGDSYNEQYF | TGTGCCAGCAGTTACCTAGGCGACTCCTACAATGAGCAGTACTTC | TRBJ2-7 | . | few | TRBV6-2/TRBV6-3
CASRATTATEAFF | TGTGCCAGCAGAGCCACGACGGCAACTGAAGCTTTCTTT | TRBJ1-1 | . | . | TRBV7-2
CAGRAGTGGEETQYF | TGTGCCGGCAGAGCCGGGACAGGGGGGGAAGAGACCCAGTACTTC | TRBJ2-5 | TRBD1 | few | TRBV6-6
CASRRGLGVTNEKLFF | TGCGCCAGCAGACGTGGATTGGGGGTCACTAATGAAAAACTGTTTTTT | TRBJ1-4 | . | many | TRBV5-1
CASSLEASSNYGYTF | TGTGCCAGCAGCTTAGAGGCCAGTTCTAACTATGGCTACACCTTC | TRBJ1-2 | . | many | TRBV11-2
CASSIGDNRPGETQYF | TGCGCCAGCAGCATAGGGGACAATCGCCCGGGGGAGACCCAGTACTTC | TRBJ2-5 | . | . | TRBV5-1
CASSHVRTSYNEQYF | TGCGCCAGCAGCCACGTCCGGACATCCTACAATGAGCAGTACTTC | TRBJ2-7 | . | . | TRBV3-1
CTSVGQSYSNQPQHF | TGTACCAGCGTGGGACAGTCTTATAGCAATCAGCCCCAGCATTTT | TRBJ1-5 | TRBD1 | once | TRBV28
CASSDRTVYGYTF | TGTGCCAGCAGTGACCGGACAGTGTATGGCTACACCTTC | TRBJ1-2 | . | few | TRBV6-1
CASSQGGGNTIYF | TGCGCCAGCAGCCAAGGCGGTGGAAACACCATATATTTT | TRBJ1-3 | . | . | TRBV4-1
CSAFPTQMGLSKVQETQYF | TGCAGTGCTTTCCCAACCCAAATGGGACTATCGAAGGTACAAGAGACCCAGTACTTC | TRBJ2-5 | TRBD2 | many | TRBV20-1
CSVEGASGAEQFF | TGCAGCGTTGAAGGGGCTAGCGGGGCTGAGCAGTTCTTC | TRBJ2-1 | TRBD2 | . | TRBV29-1
CASSFERGTYNEQFF | TGTGCCAGCAGCTTTGAGCGGGGGACCTACAATGAGCAGTTCTTC | TRBJ2-1 | TRBD2 | . | TRBV7-2
CASSRTSGGATDTQYF | TGTGCCAGCAGCCGTACTAGCGGGGGGGCGACAGATACGCAGTATTTT | TRBJ2-3 | TRBD2 | many | TRBV7-2
CASSRERGGSIYGYTF | TGTGCCAGCAGCCGGGAGCGAGGGGGCAGCATCTATGGCTACACCTTC | TRBJ1-2 | TRBD1 | . | TRBV28
CATKGTTNTGELFF | TGTGCCACCAAAGGGACAACGAACACCGGGGAGCTGTTTTTT | TRBJ2-2 | . | . | TRBV24-1
CASSEFSGTGFYEQYF | TGTGCCAGCAGTGAATTTTCCGGGACAGGGTTCTACGAGCAGTACTTC | TRBJ2-7 | TRBD1 | few | TRBV6-1
CASSPRTSGGAYETQYF | TGTGCCAGCAGCCCCCGGACTAGCGGGGGGGCCTACGAGACCCAGTACTTC | TRBJ2-5 | TRBD2 | . | TRBV7-9